This T cell receptor (beta chain) comes out of a study of T cells of healthy individuals. TCRdb reprocessed the 5' RACE reads via MiXCR and lists one record per CDR3 protein. This table holds around 63,000 distinct CDR3 sequences, roughly 15% found once. The V end was cut by 1 base, the J end by 3 bases, with 13 bases between. This CDR3 comprises 15 residues. Germline V lookup: CDR1 SGHRS, CDR2 YFSETQ. V and J are TRBV5-1 and TRBJ1-1; a possible D gene is TRBD1 (6 bases). This receptor was obtained from a human donor in good health. The CDR3 is CASSLQGQGHTEAFF. DNA for the CDR3: TGCGCCAGCAGCTTGCAAGGGCAGGGGCACACTGAAGCTTTCTTT.